These 25 T cell receptor beta chains share one sample of origin, sequenced in a study of blood T cell repertoires in COVID-19. The protocol was immunoSEQ multiplex PCR, while the TCRdb copy is restricted to in-frame clones and leaves out a portion. In the table there are approximately 300,000 clones, about nine tenths of which are singletons. Sequencing used PBMCs or T cells enriched from blood (not recorded which). These TCRs come from a man aged 55 to 69 who had recovered from COVID-19.

In this sample, this clone turned up a few times. The chain has TRBV6-1 and TRBJ1-4; TRBD1 is a possible D gene (5 bases). Deletions cut 3 bases from V and 8 bases from J, with 25 bases between. Germline V CDR1 and CDR2: MNHNS, SASEGT. This CDR3 is built from 18 residues. The CDR3, as DNA: TGTGCCAGCAGTGAGACCCCAGGAGTAGCAGGGAATTTAGAAAAACTGTTTTTT. It translates to CASSETPGVAGNLEKLFF.

The J gene is TRBJ2-1, the V gene TRBV5-1; 15 nucleotides agree with TRBD2. The germline gives CDR1 SGHRS, CDR2 YFSETQ. The CDR3 extends over 17 amino acids. With 3 bases clipped from V and 3 bases from J, the junction kept 4 bases outside the gene matches. The CDR3 loop reads CASSWGLAGGFYNEQFF. In nucleotides, the CDR3 is TGCGCCAGCAGCTGGGGACTAGCGGGAGGCTTCTACAATGAGCAGTTCTTC.

This chain joins TRBV27 and TRBJ2-1; D is possibly TRBD2 (6 bases). CDR3 size: 19 residues. Trimming left V 5 bases short and J 8 bases short, with 31 bases between. Germline CDR1 and CDR2: MNHEY and SMNVEV (reference sequence). CDR3 in amino acids: CASSGRGGAAGSTLHEQFF. The CDR3 bases are TGTGCCAGCAGTGGGCGCGGAGGGGCGGCCGGGAGCACTTTGCATGAGCAGTTCTTC.

The genes are TRBV5-4 and TRBJ2-5, with 9 bases identical to TRBD2. CDR1 and CDR2 (germline): SGHNT, YYREEE (reference sequence). This CDR3 contains 16 residues. After removal of 4 bases from V and 5 bases from J, the junction contained 12 bases not matched to a gene. CDR3 DNA sequence: TGTGCCAGCAGCATTTCCGGACTAGCGAGAAAGGAGACCCAGTACTTC. This codes for CASSISGLARKETQYF.

The chain links TRBV9 to TRBJ2-3, with no clear D. Germline CDR1 and CDR2: SGDLS and YYNGEE. V lost 0 bases and J 3 bases, leaving 8 bases between the germline ends. The CDR3 is 14 residues long. The CDR3 spells CASSVGVTTDTQYF. DNA of the CDR3: TGTGCCAGCAGCGTAGGGGTGACAACAGATACGCAGTATTTT.

This chain links TRBV27 with TRBJ1-6; D possibly corresponds to TRBD1 (6 bases). Germline CDR1 reads MNHEY; CDR2 reads SMNVEV (reference sequence). Trimming cost V 3 bases and J 1 base, with 13 bases left between them. The CDR3 totals 17 residues. CDR3 sequence: CASSFGRGVSYNSPLHF. CDR3 nucleotides: TGTGCCAGCAGTTTTGGCAGGGGAGTATCCTATAATTCACCCCTCCACTTT.

J is TRBJ2-7 and V is TRBV10-3; D may be TRBD1 (6 bases). V gave up 3 bases and J gave up 2 bases, with 11 bases separating them. Germline CDR1 ENHRY, CDR2 SYGVKD. The CDR3 contains 14 residues. The CDR3 region is CAISEDRPTYEQYF. As DNA, the CDR3 is TGTGCCATCAGTGAAGACAGGCCTACCTACGAGCAGTACTTC.

V is TRBV6-6 and J is TRBJ2-7, with 7 bases that match TRBD1. Trimming removed 8 bases from V and 7 bases from J; junction bases left unmatched: 11. Germline CDR1 MNHNY, CDR2 SVGAGI (reference sequence). The CDR3 is 13 residues long. The CDR3 region has the DNA TGTGCCAGCGGCACGGACAGGTCTGTGGAGCAGTACTTC. Its translation: CASGTDRSVEQYF.

This clone was counted between two and nine times. The chain carries TRBV2 and TRBJ1-5; D is unresolved. The CDR3 totals 14 residues. Germline V CDR1 and CDR2: SNHLY, FYNNEI. V was clipped by 6 bases and J by 0 bases, with 9 bases between them. The CDR3 loop reads CASSTNPSNQPQHF. The CDR3 nucleotides read TGTGCCAGCAGCACAAACCCTAGCAATCAGCCCCAGCATTTT.

The gene calls are TRBV5-8 and TRBJ1-1, with D possibly matching TRBD1 (5 bases). The CDR3 spans 17 residues. The ends were cut back, 0 bases at V and 5 bases at J, with 20 bases in the middle. Germline V gene data show CDR1 as SGHTS and CDR2 as YDEGEE. DNA for the CDR3: TGTGCCAGCAGCTTGGTCGGGGGATCACAGCCCCGTACTGAAGCTTTCTTT. Translating gives CASSLVGGSQPRTEAFF.

For the CDR3, the DNA is TGTGCCAGCAGCTTGGCGGATACGCAGTATTTT. It encodes CASSLADTQYF. V and J are TRBV5-6 and TRBJ2-3; D not certain. Germline values: CDR1 SGHDT, CDR2 YYEEEE. The CDR3 is 11 amino acids. The ends were cut back, 0 bases at V and 6 bases at J, with 2 bases in the middle. The full variable domain, its missing parts supplied by reference TRBV5-6 and TRBJ2-3, is DAGVTQSPTHLIKTRGQQVTLRCSPKSGHDTVSWYQQALGQGPQFIFQYYEEEERQRGNFPDRFSGHQFPNYSSELNVNALLLGDSALYLCASSLADTQYFGPGTRLTVL.

V is TRBV7-9 and J is TRBJ2-5; D may be TRBD2 (6 bases). CDR3 length equals 15 residues. CDR1 SEHNR and CDR2 FQNEAQ come from the germline V gene (reference sequence). Trimming pared 0 bases from V and 1 base from J, leaving 9 bases between. CDR3 sequence (DNA): TGTGCCAGCAGCTTAGCACTAGCACCCCAAGAGACCCAGTACTTC. This encodes CASSLALAPQETQYF.

The J gene is TRBJ1-5, the V gene TRBV7-2; D is ambiguous. Trimming took 5 bases from V and 6 from J, leaving 11 bases between them. Germline lookup yields CDR1 SGHTA and CDR2 FQGNSA. The CDR3 length is 13 residues. The CDR3 nucleotides read TGTGCCAGCAGCCCAACTCGGGTTCAGCCCCAGCATTTT. This gives the protein CASSPTRVQPQHF.

V and J are TRBV6-2 or TRBV6-3 and TRBJ1-1, with 10 bases matching TRBD1. V gave up 5 bases and J gave up 5 bases; unmatched junction bases: 11. The germline V gene encodes CDR1 MNHEY and CDR2 SVGEGT. The CDR3 covers 16 residues. The CDR3 reads CASSPGTGALRTEAFF. CDR3 sequence (DNA): TGTGCCAGCAGTCCCGGGACAGGGGCGTTGAGGACTGAAGCTTTCTTT.

CDR3 region: CASSLNRGWGYTF. Here the CDR3 DNA reads TGTGCCAGCAGCCTAAACAGGGGGTGGGGCTACACCTTC. V usage is TRBV12-3 or TRBV12-4 and J usage is TRBJ1-2; the match to TRBD1 covers 8 bases. V shed 6 bases and J 8 bases; nucleotides not matched to a gene: 8. The CDR3 runs 13 residues.

The V call is TRBV7-3, the J call TRBJ2-1; 8 nucleotides align to TRBD2. The V gene end was trimmed by 3 bases and the J gene end by 4 bases; junction bases not matched to a gene: 5. Germline CDR1 and CDR2: SGHTA and FQGTGA. The length of the CDR3 is 15 residues. CDR3 sequence reads: CASSFAGGFYNEQFF. CDR3 nucleotides: TGTGCCAGCAGCTTCGCGGGAGGCTTTTACAATGAGCAGTTCTTC. Full variable domain (rest looked up from reference TRBV7-3 and TRBJ2-1): GAGVSQTPSNKVTEKGKYVELRCDPISGHTALYWYRQSLGQGPEFLIYFQGTGAADDSGLPNDRFFAVRPEGSVSTLKIQRTERGDSAVYLCASSFAGGFYNEQFFGPGTRLTVL.

The V and J genes are TRBV7-2 and TRBJ2-3; 11 bases agree with TRBD2. Germline-derived CDR1 and CDR2 are SGHTA and FQGNSA. The CDR3 contains 15 residues. V gave up 7 bases and J gave up 2 bases; unmatched junction bases: 5. CDR3 in DNA: TGTGCCAGCAAAGGACTAGCGGGCCCCACAGATACGCAGTATTTT. It translates to CASKGLAGPTDTQYF. Complete variable domain (other parts from reference TRBV7-2 and TRBJ2-3): GAGVSQSPSNKVTEKGKDVELRCDPISGHTALYWYRQSLGQGLEFLIYFQGNSAPDKSGLPSDRFSAERTGGSVSTLTIQRTQQEDSAVYLCASKGLAGPTDTQYFGPGTRLTVL.

V and J are TRBV5-8 and TRBJ1-5; 9 bases agree with TRBD1. The CDR3 length is 15 residues. The germline V gene encodes CDR1 SGHTS and CDR2 YDEGEE. With 4 bases clipped from V and 4 bases from J, the junction kept 6 bases outside the gene matches. CDR3 amino acids: CASSPGQGRNQPQHF. DNA for the CDR3: TGTGCCAGCAGCCCTGGACAGGGGAGAAATCAGCCCCAGCATTTT.

This clone has just a few counts. The chain is built from TRBV5-4 and TRBJ1-2, with a possible D match to TRBD1 (5 bases). Trimming stripped 4 bases from V and 2 bases from J, with 18 bases between. CDR1 SGHNT and CDR2 YYREEE come from the germline V gene (reference sequence). The CDR3 length is 16 residues. CDR3 protein: CASSSWDAGLNYGYTF. The CDR3 coding sequence is TGTGCCAGCAGCAGTTGGGACGCGGGACTGAACTATGGCTACACCTTC.

The chain uses TRBV14 and TRBJ2-7; 9 bases are a match to TRBD1. The trim removed 3 bases at V and 7 bases at J, leaving 10 bases unmatched. Germline CDR1 SGHDN, CDR2 FVKESK. The CDR3 has 15 amino acids. Here the CDR3 DNA reads TGTGCCAGCAGCCAGGACAGGGGAAATACAATGGAGCAGTACTTC. Translation gives CASSQDRGNTMEQYF.

The chain has TRBV7-8 and TRBJ1-2; D ambiguous. This CDR3 region has 19 residues. Germline values: CDR1 SGHVS, CDR2 FQNEAQ. V dropped 4 bases and J dropped 5 bases, with 29 bases sitting between them. The CDR3 loop is CASSSTFLRGLVLDYGYTF. As DNA, the CDR3 is TGTGCCAGCAGCTCCACCTTCCTGCGAGGGTTGGTACTCGATTATGGCTACACCTTC.

About this clone itself: The same CDR3 arises from other DNA sequences in this sample as well. This chain links TRBV28 with TRBJ1-6; 7 bases are a match to TRBD1. Germline V gives CDR1 MDHEN, CDR2 SYDVKM. The V segment lost 2 bases and the J segment 1 base; nucleotides outside the gene matches: 2. This CDR3 is 16 amino acids long. The DNA of the CDR3 is TGTGCCAGCAGTTTAGCAGGGGGATCCTATAATTCACCCCTCCACTTT. It is translated as CASSLAGGSYNSPLHF.

The chain joins TRBV4-1 to TRBJ1-2, with TRBD1 matching over 7 bases. Germline assignment: CDR1 MGHRA and CDR2 YSYEKL. The V and J ends lost 4 bases and 6 bases, in that order; junction bases with no gene match: 17. This CDR3 has 17 amino acids. The CDR3 here is CASSLTSADRATNGYTF. The DNA of the CDR3 is TGCGCCAGCAGCCTTACTTCCGCCGACAGGGCTACGAATGGCTACACCTTC.

This clone appeared once. The rearrangement links TRBV19 to TRBJ2-7, with 7 bases aligning to TRBD2. The CDR3 is 13 residues long. Trimming cost V 8 bases and J 2 bases; bases outside gene matches: 6. Germline CDR1 is LNHDA and CDR2 is SQIVND (reference sequence). CDR3 nucleotides: TGTGCCAGTGGGGAGGGACGCCCCTACGAGCAGTACTTC. It is translated as CASGEGRPYEQYF.

V usage is TRBV7-2 and J usage is TRBJ1-1; 9 nucleotides match TRBD1. V shed 4 bases and J 4 bases; nucleotides not matched to a gene: 16. The CDR3 consists of 18 residues. The germline V gene encodes CDR1 SGHTA and CDR2 FQGNSA. The CDR3 spells CASSSTTGGMSRGTEAFF. Written as DNA, the CDR3 is TGTGCCAGCAGCTCTACGACAGGGGGAATGAGTAGGGGCACTGAAGCTTTCTTT.